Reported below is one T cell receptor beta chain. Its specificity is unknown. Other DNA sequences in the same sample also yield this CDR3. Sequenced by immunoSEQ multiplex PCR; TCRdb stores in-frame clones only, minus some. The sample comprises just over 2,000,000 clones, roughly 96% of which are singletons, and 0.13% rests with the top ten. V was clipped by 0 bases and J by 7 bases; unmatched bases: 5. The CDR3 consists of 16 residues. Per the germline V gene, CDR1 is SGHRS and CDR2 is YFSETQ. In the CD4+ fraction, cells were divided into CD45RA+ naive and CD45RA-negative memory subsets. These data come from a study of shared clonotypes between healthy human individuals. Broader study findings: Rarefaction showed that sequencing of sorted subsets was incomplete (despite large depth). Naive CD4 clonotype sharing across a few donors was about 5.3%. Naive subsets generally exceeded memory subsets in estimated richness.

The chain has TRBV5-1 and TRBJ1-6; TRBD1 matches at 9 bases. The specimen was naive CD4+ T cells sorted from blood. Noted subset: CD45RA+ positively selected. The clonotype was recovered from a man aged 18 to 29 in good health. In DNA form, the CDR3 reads TGCGCCAGCAGCTTGGCCGGACAGGGGTCGAATTCACCCCTCCACTTT. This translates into CASSLAGQGSNSPLHF.